One and the same sample provided the 24 T cell receptor beta chains below, sequenced in a study of blood T cell repertoires in COVID-19. Repertoires were generated with immunoSEQ multiplex PCR, while TCRdb's copy carries only in-frame clones and drops some. The sample yields approximately 210,000 clones, less than 90% seen once. The specimen sequenced was peripheral blood. These receptors came from a woman in her 70s with acute or convalescent COVID-19.

The V gene is TRBV7-2, the J gene TRBJ2-7, with 8 bases that match TRBD2. Per germline, CDR1 SGHTA and CDR2 FQGNSA. The trim removed 8 bases at V and 4 bases at J, leaving 10 bases unmatched. This CDR3 has 14 residues. The CDR3 reads CASSWGLGFYEQYF. The CDR3 DNA is TGTGCCAGCTCTTGGGGACTAGGTTTTTACGAGCAGTACTTC. Full variable domain (missing parts from reference TRBV7-2 and TRBJ2-7): GAGVSQSPSNKVTEKGKDVELRCDPISGHTALYWYRQSLGQGLEFLIYFQGNSAPDKSGLPSDRFSAERTGGSVSTLTIQRTQQEDSAVYLCASSWGLGFYEQYFGPGTRLTVT.

This clone showed up just once. This chain uses TRBV7-8 with TRBJ2-1; tentatively, D is TRBD2 (5 bases). This CDR3 is 15 amino acids long. The V gene's germline CDR1 is SGHVS and CDR2 FQNEAQ. V was shortened by 4 bases and J by 6 bases, with 16 bases between the two germline ends. The CDR3 protein is CASSWSGSLSNEQFF. The CDR3 DNA sequence: TGTGCCAGCAGCTGGAGCGGCTCCCTAAGCAATGAGCAGTTCTTC. The full variable domain, completed using reference TRBV7-8 and TRBJ2-1, is GAGVSQSPRYKVAKRGQDVALRCDPISGHVSLFWYQQALGQGPEFLTYFQNEAQLDKSGLPSDRFFAERPEGSVSTLKIQRTQQEDSAVYLCASSWSGSLSNEQFFGPGTRLTVL.

The chain recombines TRBV5-1 with TRBJ2-1; weak D call: TRBD1 (6 bases). The CDR3 has 14 amino acids. V lost 4 bases and J lost 6, with 14 bases in between. Per germline, CDR1 SGHRS and CDR2 YFSETQ. CDR3 in amino acids: CASSVGQTGNEQFF. For the CDR3, the DNA is TGCGCCAGCAGCGTCGGACAGACTGGCAATGAGCAGTTCTTC. Full variable domain (rest looked up from reference TRBV5-1 and TRBJ2-1): KAGVTQTPRYLIKTRGQQVTLSCSPISGHRSVSWYQQTPGQGLQFLFEYFSETQRNKGNFPGRFSGRQFSNSRSEMNVSTLELGDSALYLCASSVGQTGNEQFFGPGTRLTVL.

V and J are TRBV5-6 and TRBJ2-6; D is undetermined. The germline V gene encodes CDR1 SGHDT and CDR2 YYEEEE. V dropped 1 base and J dropped 0 bases, with 5 bases sitting between them. The CDR3 runs 15 residues. The CDR3 protein is CASSLTASGANVLTF. The CDR3 DNA sequence: TGTGCCAGCAGCTTGACTGCCTCTGGGGCCAACGTCCTGACTTTC.

The chain employs TRBV11-3 and TRBJ2-3; 11 positions match TRBD2. The CDR3 totals 16 residues. Germline values: CDR1 SGHNT, CDR2 YENEEA. J was trimmed by 2 bases and V by 5 bases; bases with no gene match: 6. In DNA form, the CDR3 reads TGTGCCAGCAGCCCATTAGCGGGGGGGGTCACAGATACGCAGTATTTT. Translated, it gives CASSPLAGGVTDTQYF.

This clone showed up just once. Other DNA sequences within the sample encode an identical CDR3. The chain combines TRBV12-3 or TRBV12-4 with TRBJ1-1; D perhaps matches TRBD1 (5 bases). CDR3 length: 13 amino acids. V lost 3 bases, J lost 2 bases, and 7 bases lay in between. Written as DNA, the CDR3 is TGTGCCAGCAGTTTGCAGGGTAACACTGAAGCTTTCTTT. It yields the protein CASSLQGNTEAFF.

The sample holds one count of this clone. The chain joins TRBV19 to TRBJ1-2; TRBD1 might be the D (5 bases). This CDR3 contains 14 residues. V lost 3 bases, J lost 8 bases, and 16 bases lay in between. Germline values: CDR1 LNHDA, CDR2 SQIVND (reference sequence). The CDR3 coding sequence is TGTGCCAGTAGTATCCTTCTAGGGGTTCGCGGCTACACCTTC. As protein: CASSILLGVRGYTF.

The chain combines TRBV11-2 with TRBJ1-1; D is ambiguous. V was clipped by 3 bases and J by 5 bases, with 10 bases between them. CDR3 length: 13 residues. Looked up from germline, CDR1 is SGHAT and CDR2 is FQNNGV. The CDR3 here is CASSFTGITEAFF. CDR3 coding DNA: TGTGCCAGCAGCTTTACGGGGATTACTGAAGCTTTCTTT. The whole variable domain, remainder taken from reference TRBV11-2 and TRBJ1-1, is EAGVAQSPRYKIIEKRQSVAFWCNPISGHATLYWYQQILGQGPKLLIQFQNNGVVDDSQLPKDRFSAERLKGVDSTLKIQPAKLEDSAVYLCASSFTGITEAFFGQGTRLTVV.

J is TRBJ2-5 and V is TRBV7-2; 8 bases align to TRBD2. Germline-derived CDR1 and CDR2 are SGHTA and FQGNSA. The CDR3 runs 14 residues. V was pared by 2 bases and J by 5 bases, with 4 bases of the junction left unmatched. The CDR3 nucleotides read TGTGCCAGCAGCTTAAAGCGGGGGCTGGAGACCCAGTACTTC. Protein product: CASSLKRGLETQYF.

V usage is TRBV12-2 and J usage is TRBJ1-2. TRBV12-2 is assigned pseudogene status. The CDR3 totals 14 residues. CDR3 in amino acids: CASRTRRRYDGYTF. In nucleotides, the CDR3 is TGTGCAAGTCGCACCCGAAGGAGGTACGATGGCTACACCTTC.

The V call is TRBV19, the J call TRBJ2-2, with D possibly TRBD1 on 5 matching bases. The ends were cut back, 7 bases at V and 8 bases at J, with 11 bases in the middle. CDR3 length: 12 amino acids. From germline, CDR1 is LNHDA and CDR2 SQIVND (reference sequence). Written as DNA, the CDR3 is TGTGCCAGTAAATTGGGGCTGGGGGAGCTGTTTTTT. It yields the protein CASKLGLGELFF.

J is TRBJ2-6 and V is TRBV2, with D possibly being TRBD2 (5 bases). Germline CDR1 reads SNHLY; CDR2 reads FYNNEI. The V gene lost 4 bases and the J gene lost 1 base, with 8 bases spanning the gap. The CDR3 contains 15 residues. CDR3 sequence reads: CASSGSGSGANVLTF. CDR3 sequence (DNA): TGTGCCAGCAGTGGATCGGGGTCTGGGGCCAACGTCCTGACTTTC.

The chain uses TRBV5-8 and TRBJ1-2; D might be TRBD1 (5 bases). Germline CDR1 reads SGHTS; CDR2 reads YDEGEE. The length of the CDR3 is 13 residues. The V and J ends lost 4 bases and 5 bases respectively, with 12 bases between them. CDR3 sequence reads: CASSPDRRYGYTF. The CDR3, as DNA: TGTGCCAGCAGCCCTGACAGAAGATATGGCTACACCTTC.

The chain links TRBV10-3 to TRBJ1-3; D gene ambiguous. Deletions cut 2 bases from V and 2 bases from J, with 10 bases between. Per the germline V gene, CDR1 is ENHRY and CDR2 is SYGVKD. CDR3 size: 15 residues. CDR3 protein: CAISELAAPGNTIYF. CDR3 bases: TGTGCCATCAGTGAGCTGGCGGCCCCTGGAAACACCATATATTTT.

A word on this clone: Other nucleotide sequences from this sample produce the same CDR3. V and J are TRBV29-1 and TRBJ2-7, with 7 nucleotides matching TRBD1. The J segment lost 1 base and the V segment lost 7 bases, leaving 4 bases of the junction unmatched. Germline V gene lookup returns CDR1 SQVTM and CDR2 ANQGSEA. The CDR3 consists of 12 residues. The CDR3 spells CSARQGSYEQYF. Written as DNA, the CDR3 is TGCAGCGCTAGACAGGGTTCCTACGAGCAGTACTTC.

The chain is built from TRBV24-1 and TRBJ2-3, with D perhaps TRBD2 (6 bases). The CDR3 contains 14 residues. Trimming removed 10 bases at V and 2 bases at J, with 15 bases between. Germline V CDR1 and CDR2: KGHDR, SFDVKD. CDR3: CATEPGGATDTQYF. Written as DNA, the CDR3 is TGTGCCACTGAGCCCGGGGGAGCCACAGATACGCAGTATTTT.

The V call is TRBV3-1 (or the pseudogene TRBV3-2), the J call TRBJ2-2; perhaps TRBD2 as D (5 bases). The CDR3 spans 15 residues. V was trimmed by 4 bases and J by 7 bases, leaving 16 bases between them. The germline V gene has CDR1 LGHDT and CDR2 YNNKEL (reference sequence). The DNA for the CDR3 is TGTGCCAGCAGCCTCCAGGCGAGGGCTATCGGGGAGCTGTTTTTT. It is translated as CASSLQARAIGELFF.

The chain is built from TRBV4-1 and TRBJ1-3, with 8 bases matching TRBD1. After removal of 1 base from V and 5 bases from J, the junction contained 7 bases not matched to a gene. The germline V gene encodes CDR1 MGHRA and CDR2 YSYEKL. The CDR3 length is 16 residues. CDR3 region: CASSQVGQGGRNTIYF. CDR3 sequence (DNA): TGCGCCAGCAGCCAAGTCGGACAGGGCGGAAGAAACACCATATATTTT.

The chain couples TRBV27 to TRBJ1-6; tentative D call: TRBD1 (6 bases). The CDR3 totals 15 residues. Trimming pared 4 bases from V and 7 bases from J, leaving 14 bases between. Germline V lookup: CDR1 MNHEY, CDR2 SMNVEV (reference sequence). The CDR3 loop reads CASSSVRGGNSPLHF. Written as DNA, the CDR3 is TGTGCCAGCAGTTCAGTGAGGGGGGGGAATTCACCCCTCCACTTT.

The chain uses TRBV28 and TRBJ2-1, with 10 nucleotides matching TRBD2. CDR1 and CDR2 (germline): MDHEN, SYDVKM. The V gene end was trimmed by 2 bases and the J gene end by 5 bases; junction bases not matched to a gene: 3. The CDR3 consists of 15 residues. This chain's CDR3 is CASSLASGSNNEQFF. The CDR3 DNA sequence: TGTGCCAGCAGTTTAGCTAGCGGGAGTAACAATGAGCAGTTCTTC.

The J gene is TRBJ1-6, the V gene TRBV5-4; a weak D match, TRBD1 (5 bases). V lost 3 bases to trimming and J lost 9 bases, with 13 bases between them. Germline loops: CDR1 SGHNT, CDR2 YYREEE (reference sequence). The CDR3 totals 14 residues. The CDR3 loop reads CASSSRQLSSPLHF. As DNA, the CDR3 is TGTGCCAGCAGCTCGAGACAGCTGAGTTCACCCCTCCACTTT.

V usage is TRBV9 and J usage is TRBJ1-6, with TRBD1 matching over 11 bases. CDR3 size: 15 residues. V shed 3 bases and J 7 bases; nucleotides not matched to a gene: 3. Germline values: CDR1 SGDLS, CDR2 YYNGEE. Here the CDR3 reads CASSGGQGGNSPLHF. DNA of the CDR3: TGTGCCAGCAGCGGGGGACAGGGGGGAAATTCACCCCTCCACTTT.

CDR3 amino acids: CASSFRLAGTGELFF. CDR3 DNA sequence: TGTGCCAGCAGCTTTCGACTAGCGGGAACCGGGGAGCTGTTTTTT. The chain carries TRBV7-2 and TRBJ2-2; 11 bases agree with TRBD2. The CDR3 has 15 residues. Germline V CDR1 and CDR2: SGHTA, FQGNSA. The trim removed 3 bases at V and 5 bases at J, leaving 2 bases unmatched.

The chain combines TRBV11-2 with TRBJ1-6, with 9 positions matching TRBD1. The CDR3 has 16 amino acids. The germline V gene has CDR1 SGHAT and CDR2 FQNNGV. The V and J ends lost 5 bases and 7 bases, in that order; junction bases with no gene match: 9. CDR3 loop: CASSTGTGLTNSPLHF. The CDR3 region has the DNA TGTGCCAGCAGCACCGGGACAGGGCTCACGAATTCACCCCTCCACTTT.